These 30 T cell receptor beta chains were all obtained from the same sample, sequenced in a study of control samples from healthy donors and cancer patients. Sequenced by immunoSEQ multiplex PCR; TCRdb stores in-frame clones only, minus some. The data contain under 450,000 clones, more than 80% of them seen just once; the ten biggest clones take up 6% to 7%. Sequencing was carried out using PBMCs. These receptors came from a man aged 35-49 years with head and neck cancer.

This CDR3 reads CSVGGMLAGGYNEQFF. CDR3 DNA: TGCAGCGTCGGGGGGATGCTAGCGGGAGGATACAATGAGCAGTTCTTC. The chain recombines TRBV29-1 with TRBJ2-1; 11 nucleotides match TRBD2. CDR1 and CDR2 (germline): SQVTM, ANQGSEA. The CDR3 has 16 residues. Losses at the gene ends were 6 bases for V and 4 bases for J; bases not matched to a gene: 11.

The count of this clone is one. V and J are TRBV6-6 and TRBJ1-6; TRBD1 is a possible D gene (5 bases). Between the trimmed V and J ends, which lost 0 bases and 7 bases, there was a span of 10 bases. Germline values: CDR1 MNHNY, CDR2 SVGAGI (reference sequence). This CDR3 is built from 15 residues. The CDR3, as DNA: TGTGCCAGCAGTTACTCGGGGGGAGACAATTCACCCCTCCACTTT. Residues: CASSYSGGDNSPLHF.

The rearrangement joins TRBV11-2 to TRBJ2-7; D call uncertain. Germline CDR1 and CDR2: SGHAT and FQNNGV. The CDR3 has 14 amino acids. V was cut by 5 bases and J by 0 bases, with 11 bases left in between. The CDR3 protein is CASSLGSLSYEQYF. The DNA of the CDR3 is TGTGCCAGCAGCCTGGGGTCGCTCTCCTACGAGCAGTACTTC.

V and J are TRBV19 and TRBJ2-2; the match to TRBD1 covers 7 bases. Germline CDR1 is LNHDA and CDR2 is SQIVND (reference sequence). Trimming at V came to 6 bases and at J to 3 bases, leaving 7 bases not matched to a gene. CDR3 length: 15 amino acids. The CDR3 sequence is CASRSTGADTGELFF. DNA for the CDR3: TGTGCCAGTAGATCTACAGGGGCGGACACCGGGGAGCTGTTTTTT.

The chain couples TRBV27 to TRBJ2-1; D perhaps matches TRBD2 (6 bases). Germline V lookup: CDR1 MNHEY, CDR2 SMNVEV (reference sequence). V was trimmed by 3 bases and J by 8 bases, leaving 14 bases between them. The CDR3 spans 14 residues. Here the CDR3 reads CASSLREEEDEQFF. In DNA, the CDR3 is TGTGCCAGCAGTTTGAGGGAGGAAGAGGATGAGCAGTTCTTC.

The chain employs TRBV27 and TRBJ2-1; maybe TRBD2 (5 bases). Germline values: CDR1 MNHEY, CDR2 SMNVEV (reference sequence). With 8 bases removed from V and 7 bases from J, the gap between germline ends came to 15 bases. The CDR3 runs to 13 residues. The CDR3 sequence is CASGTGSLNEQFF. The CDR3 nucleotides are TGTGCCAGCGGAACGGGATCATTAAATGAGCAGTTCTTC.

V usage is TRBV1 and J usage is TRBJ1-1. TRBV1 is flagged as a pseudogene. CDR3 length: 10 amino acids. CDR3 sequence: CTSSQDEAFF. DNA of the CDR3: TGCACCAGCAGCCAAGACGAAGCTTTCTTT.

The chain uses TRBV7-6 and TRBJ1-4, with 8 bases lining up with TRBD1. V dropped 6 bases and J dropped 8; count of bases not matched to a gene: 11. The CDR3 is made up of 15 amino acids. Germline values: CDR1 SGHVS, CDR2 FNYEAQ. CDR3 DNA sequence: TGTGCCAGCAGTCCCCTGACAGGGGAGTTCGAAAAACTGTTTTTT. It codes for CASSPLTGEFEKLFF. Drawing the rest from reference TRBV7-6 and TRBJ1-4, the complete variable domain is GAGVSQSPRYKVTKRGQDVALRCDPISGHVSLYWYRQALGQGPEFLTYFNYEAQQDKSGLPNDRFSAERPEGSISTLTIQRTEQRDSAMYRCASSPLTGEFEKLFFGSGTQLSVL.

CDR3 sequence reads: CASSLVGKNTGELFF. The DNA of the CDR3 is TGTGCCAGCAGCTTGGTAGGGAAGAACACCGGGGAGCTGTTTTTT. The chain links TRBV5-4 to TRBJ2-2, with D uncertain. V was cut by 0 bases and J by 1 base, with 7 bases left in between. CDR1 and CDR2 from the germline V gene are SGHNT and YYREEE (reference sequence). CDR3 length equals 15 residues.

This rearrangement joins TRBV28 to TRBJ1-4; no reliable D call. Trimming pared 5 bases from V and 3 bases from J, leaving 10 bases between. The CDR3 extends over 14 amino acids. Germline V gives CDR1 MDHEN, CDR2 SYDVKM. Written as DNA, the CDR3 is TGTGCCAGCAGTACAGTGCGGGCTAATGAAAAACTGTTTTTT. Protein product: CASSTVRANEKLFF.

The CDR3 loop is CATSAGTGASYEQYF. The CDR3 DNA sequence: TGTGCCACCAGTGCCGGGACAGGGGCCTCCTACGAGCAGTACTTC. This sequence joins TRBV24-1 and TRBJ2-7; 10 bases match TRBD1. The germline gives CDR1 KGHDR, CDR2 SFDVKD. The CDR3 consists of 15 residues. With 5 bases clipped from V and 0 bases from J, the junction kept 3 bases outside the gene matches.

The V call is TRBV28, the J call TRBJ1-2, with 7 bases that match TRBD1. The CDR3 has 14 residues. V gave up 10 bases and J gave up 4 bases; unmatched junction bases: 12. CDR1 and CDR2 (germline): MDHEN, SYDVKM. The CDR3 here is CATTGSPGSYGYTF. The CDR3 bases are TGTGCCACGACAGGGTCCCCCGGGAGCTATGGCTACACCTTC.

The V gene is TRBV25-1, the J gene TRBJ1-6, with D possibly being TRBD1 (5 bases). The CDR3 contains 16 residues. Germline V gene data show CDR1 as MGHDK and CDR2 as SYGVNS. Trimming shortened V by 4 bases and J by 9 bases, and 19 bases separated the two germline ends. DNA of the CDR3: TGTGCCAGCAGTGCCTTGGGACGGACCGGGATTTCACCCCTCCACTTT. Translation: CASSALGRTGISPLHF.

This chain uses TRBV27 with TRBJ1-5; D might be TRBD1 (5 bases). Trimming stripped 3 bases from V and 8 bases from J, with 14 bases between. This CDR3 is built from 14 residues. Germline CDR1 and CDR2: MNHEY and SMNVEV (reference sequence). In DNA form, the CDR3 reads TGTGCCAGCAGTTTTGGGGACCAGGGAAAGCCCCAGCATTTT. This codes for CASSFGDQGKPQHF.

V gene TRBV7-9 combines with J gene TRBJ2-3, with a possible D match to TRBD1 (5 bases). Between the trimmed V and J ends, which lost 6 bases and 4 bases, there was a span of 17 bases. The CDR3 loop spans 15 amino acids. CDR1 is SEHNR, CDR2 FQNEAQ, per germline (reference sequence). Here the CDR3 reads CASSPWVARADTQYF. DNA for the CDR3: TGTGCCAGCAGTCCTTGGGTTGCCAGGGCAGATACGCAGTATTTT.

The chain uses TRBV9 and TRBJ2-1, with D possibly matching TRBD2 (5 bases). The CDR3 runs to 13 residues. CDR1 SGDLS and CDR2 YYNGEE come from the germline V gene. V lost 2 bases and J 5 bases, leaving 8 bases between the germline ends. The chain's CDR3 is CASSVGSDNEQFF. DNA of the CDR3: TGTGCCAGCAGCGTGGGGAGTGACAATGAGCAGTTCTTC.

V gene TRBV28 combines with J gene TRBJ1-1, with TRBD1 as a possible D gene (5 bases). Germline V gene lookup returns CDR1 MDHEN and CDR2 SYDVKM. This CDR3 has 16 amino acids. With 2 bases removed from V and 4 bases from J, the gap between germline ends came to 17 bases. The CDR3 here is CASSLQDEGPGTEAFF. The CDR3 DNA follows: TGTGCCAGCAGTTTACAAGATGAGGGGCCCGGCACTGAAGCTTTCTTT.

CDR3 DNA: TGTGCCTGGAAAATCGGGAGGGGGATAGATACGCAGTATTTT. It yields the protein CAWKIGRGIDTQYF. The gene calls are TRBV30 and TRBJ2-3; TRBD2 aligns across 8 bases. CDR1 is GTSNPN, CDR2 SVGIG, per germline (reference sequence). The V and J ends lost 4 bases and 5 bases, in that order; junction bases with no gene match: 8. CDR3 length equals 14 residues.

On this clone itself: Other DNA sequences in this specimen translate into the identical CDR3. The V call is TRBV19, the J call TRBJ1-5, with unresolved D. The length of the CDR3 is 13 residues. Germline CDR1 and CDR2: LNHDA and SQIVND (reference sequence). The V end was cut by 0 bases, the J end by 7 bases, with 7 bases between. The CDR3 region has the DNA TGTGCCAGTAGTATAGACAGAGGCCAGCCCCAGCATTTT. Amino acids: CASSIDRGQPQHF.

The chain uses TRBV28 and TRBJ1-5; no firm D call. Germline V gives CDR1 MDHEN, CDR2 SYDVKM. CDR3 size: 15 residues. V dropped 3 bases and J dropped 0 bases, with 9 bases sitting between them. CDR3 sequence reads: CASSLRTDSNQPQHF. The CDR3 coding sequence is TGTGCCAGCAGTTTGAGGACCGATAGCAATCAGCCCCAGCATTTT.

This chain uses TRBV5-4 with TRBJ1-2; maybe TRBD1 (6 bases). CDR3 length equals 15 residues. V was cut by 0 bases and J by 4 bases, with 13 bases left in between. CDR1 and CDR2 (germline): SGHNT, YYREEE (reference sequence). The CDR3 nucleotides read TGTGCCAGCAGCTTGGTTAAGGGGACAAGCTATGGCTACACCTTC. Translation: CASSLVKGTSYGYTF.

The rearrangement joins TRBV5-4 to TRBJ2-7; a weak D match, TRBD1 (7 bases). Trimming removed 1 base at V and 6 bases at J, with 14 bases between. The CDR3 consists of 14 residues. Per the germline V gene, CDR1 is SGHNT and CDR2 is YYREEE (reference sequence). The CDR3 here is CASSLSQGGGEQYF. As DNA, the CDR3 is TGTGCCAGCAGCTTGAGTCAGGGGGGTGGCGAGCAGTACTTC.

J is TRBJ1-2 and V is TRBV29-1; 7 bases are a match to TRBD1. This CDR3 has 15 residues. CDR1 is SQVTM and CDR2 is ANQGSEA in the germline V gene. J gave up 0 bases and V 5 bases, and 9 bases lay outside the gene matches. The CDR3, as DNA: TGCAGCGTTCCGGGACAGATTTCCGCTAACTATGGCTACACCTTC. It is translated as CSVPGQISANYGYTF.

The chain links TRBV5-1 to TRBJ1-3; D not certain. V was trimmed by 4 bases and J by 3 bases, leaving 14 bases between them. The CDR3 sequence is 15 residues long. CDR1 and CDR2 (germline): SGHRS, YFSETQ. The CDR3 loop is CASSPSSGGGNTIYF. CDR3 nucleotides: TGCGCCAGCAGCCCCTCTTCGGGTGGTGGAAACACCATATATTTT. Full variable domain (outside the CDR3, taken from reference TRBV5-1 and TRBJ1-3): KAGVTQTPRYLIKTRGQQVTLSCSPISGHRSVSWYQQTPGQGLQFLFEYFSETQRNKGNFPGRFSGRQFSNSRSEMNVSTLELGDSALYLCASSPSSGGGNTIYFGEGSWLTVV.

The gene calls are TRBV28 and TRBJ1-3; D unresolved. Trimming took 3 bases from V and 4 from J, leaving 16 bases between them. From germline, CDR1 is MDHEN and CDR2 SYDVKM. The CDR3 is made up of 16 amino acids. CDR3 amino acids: CASSLTGVRRGNTIYF. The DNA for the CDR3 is TGTGCCAGCAGTTTGACCGGGGTTCGGAGGGGAAACACCATATATTTT.

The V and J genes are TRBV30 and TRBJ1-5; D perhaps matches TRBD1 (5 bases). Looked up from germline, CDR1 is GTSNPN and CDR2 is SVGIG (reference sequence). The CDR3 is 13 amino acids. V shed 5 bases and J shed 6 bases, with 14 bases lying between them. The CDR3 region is CAWGRATGQPQHF. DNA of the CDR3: TGTGCCTGGGGCAGGGCGACCGGTCAGCCCCAGCATTTT.

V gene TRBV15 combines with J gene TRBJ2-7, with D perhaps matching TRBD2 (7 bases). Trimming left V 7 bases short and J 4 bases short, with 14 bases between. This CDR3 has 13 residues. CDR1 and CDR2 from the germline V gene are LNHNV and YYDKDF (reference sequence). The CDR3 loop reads CATKGGGEYEQYF. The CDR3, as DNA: TGTGCCACCAAGGGGGGGGGTGAGTACGAGCAGTACTTC.

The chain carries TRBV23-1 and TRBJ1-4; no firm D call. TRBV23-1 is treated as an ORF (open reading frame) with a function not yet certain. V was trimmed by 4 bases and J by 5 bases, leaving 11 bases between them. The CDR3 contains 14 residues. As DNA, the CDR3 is TGCGCCAGCAGTCTCTACTGGGAAAATGAAAAACTGTTTTTT. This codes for CASSLYWENEKLFF.

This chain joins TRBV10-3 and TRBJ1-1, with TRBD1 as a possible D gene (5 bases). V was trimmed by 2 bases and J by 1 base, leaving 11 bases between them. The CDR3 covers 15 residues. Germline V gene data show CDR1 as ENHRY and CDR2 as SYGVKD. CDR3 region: CAISEQGLQNTEAFF. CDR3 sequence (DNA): TGTGCCATCAGTGAGCAGGGACTGCAGAACACTGAAGCTTTCTTT.

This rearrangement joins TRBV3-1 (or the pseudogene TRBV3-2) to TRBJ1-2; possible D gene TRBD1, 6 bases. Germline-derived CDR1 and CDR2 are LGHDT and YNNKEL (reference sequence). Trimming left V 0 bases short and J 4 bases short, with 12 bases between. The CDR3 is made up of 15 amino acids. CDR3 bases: TGTGCCAGCAGCCAAGATGGGAGGGGGAGCTATGGCTACACCTTC. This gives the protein CASSQDGRGSYGYTF.